These 5 T cell receptor beta chains were sequenced from one sample in a study of CD8 T cells in ankylosing spondylitis. TCRdb reprocessed the 5' RACE reads with MiXCR, giving one entry per CDR3 protein. The sample has under 150,000 distinct CDR3 sequences; around 8.5% are singletons. The sample taken for sequencing was blood, either unsorted or a sorted T cell fraction (not recorded which). These receptors all come from a male donor with ankylosing spondylitis or in good health (not recorded which).

This clonotype was counted many times. The chain links TRBV2 to TRBJ2-1, with 14 bases that match TRBD2. V lost 4 bases, J lost 4 bases, and 9 bases stayed unmatched. Germline V gene lookup returns CDR1 SNHLY and CDR2 FYNNEI. This CDR3 contains 18 residues. CDR3 coding DNA: TGTGCCAGCAGTGTATCGACCGGGACTAGCGGGAGTTACAATGAGCAGTTCTTC. As protein: CASSVSTGTSGSYNEQFF.

This chain links TRBV12-3 or TRBV12-4 with TRBJ2-7, with 9 bases lining up with TRBD2. The J segment lost 4 bases and the V segment lost 1 base, leaving 5 bases of the junction unmatched. This CDR3 has 15 amino acids. In DNA, the CDR3 is TGTGCCAGCAGTTTAGAAGGTAGCGGGAGTTACGAGCAGTACTTC. Protein product: CASSLEGSGSYEQYF.

There are many counts of this clonotype. V and J are TRBV5-6 and TRBJ2-1; TRBD2 agrees at 11 bases. V lost 4 bases to trimming and J lost 1 base; unmatched junction nucleotides: 16. This CDR3 contains 20 residues. Germline V CDR1 and CDR2: SGHDT, YYEEEE. In nucleotides, the CDR3 is TGTGCCAGCAGCACGGATATGAGACTAGCGGGATTAGGATCCTACAATGAGCAGTTCTTC. Its translation: CASSTDMRLAGLGSYNEQFF.

This clonotype was observed many times. The chain carries TRBV7-8 and TRBJ2-2; D possibly corresponds to TRBD2 (6 bases). There are 13 residues in the CDR3. Germline CDR1 reads SGHVS; CDR2 reads FQNEAQ. V lost 11 bases and J 2 bases, leaving 12 bases between the germline ends. CDR3 in DNA: TGTGCCGCGGGGTTGATTAACACCGGGGAGCTGTTTTTT. This gives the protein CAAGLINTGELFF.

The sample holds many counts of this clonotype. The genes are TRBV10-3 and TRBJ2-6; D is possibly TRBD1 (6 bases). The length of the CDR3 is 17 residues. Germline loops: CDR1 ENHRY, CDR2 SYGVKD. V was shortened by 5 bases and J by 0 bases, with 14 bases between the two germline ends. CDR3 amino acids: CAISYLGQSSGANVLTF. CDR3 DNA sequence: TGTGCCATCAGTTATCTTGGACAGAGCTCTGGGGCCAACGTCCTGACTTTC.